Here is one T cell receptor beta chain with its context. Its specificity is not known. These data belong to a study of OX40 agonist ivuxolimab in advanced cancers. Looking at the study overall: Patients undergoing dose escalation presented with hepatocellular carcinoma, melanoma, renal cell or head and neck cancer. Enrollees could have had prior anti-PD-1, anti-PD-L1 or anti-CTLA-4 therapy, which approximately 38% had received. Study results and caveats: More expanded clones were seen, on average, in CD8+ T cells than in CD4+. Circulating CD4+ and CD8+ T cells showed clonal expansion by week 6 at 0.1 to 3.0 mg/kg.

This table comes from immunoSEQ multiplex PCR, and its TCRdb copy is limited to in-frame clones, with some not included. This sample carries about 72,000 clones, approximately 90% of them seen once, and the ten largest clones take about 1.3%. Germline V gives CDR1 SGHRS, CDR2 YFSETQ. V was clipped by 2 bases and J by 5 bases, with 14 bases between them. The CDR3 covers 14 residues. The material sequenced was CD4+ or CD8+ T cells sorted from blood, taken in a trial of the OX40 agonist ivuxolimab. The source of this sequence is an adult with an advanced solid tumor such as melanoma, head and neck, liver or kidney cancer. V usage is TRBV5-1 and J usage is TRBJ2-7, with D perhaps matching TRBD1 or TRBD2 (5 bases each). CDR3 DNA sequence: TGCGCCAGCAGCTTAATGGGGGTTAAGGACGAGCAGTACTTC. It yields the protein CASSLMGVKDEQYF. Complete variable domain (other parts from reference TRBV5-1 and TRBJ2-7): KAGVTQTPRYLIKTRGQQVTLSCSPISGHRSVSWYQQTPGQGLQFLFEYFSETQRNKGNFPGRFSGRQFSNSRSEMNVSTLELGDSALYLCASSLMGVKDEQYFGPGTRLTVT.